These 23 T cell receptor beta chains were all obtained from the same sample, sequenced in a study of blood T cell repertoires in COVID-19. Libraries were prepared by immunoSEQ multiplex PCR; TCRdb keeps only in-frame clonotypes and omits some of them. The table lists 200,000 or so clones, 70% to 90% of them singletons, with 3% to 4% in the top ten. The sequencing input was peripheral blood. Receptor source: a man aged 55 to 70 with acute or convalescent COVID-19.

This clone was seen just once. The CDR3, as DNA: TGCGCCAGCAGCTTGGGGACTAGCGGGCGTCACAATGAGCAGTTCTTC. The encoded protein is CASSLGTSGRHNEQFF. This chain links TRBV5-1 with TRBJ2-1; 11 nucleotides agree with TRBD2. CDR1 SGHRS and CDR2 YFSETQ come from the germline V gene. The CDR3 extends over 16 amino acids. With 0 bases clipped from V and 5 bases from J, the junction kept 4 bases outside the gene matches.

J is TRBJ2-7 and V is TRBV5-1; no definite D call. The CDR3 runs to 12 residues. Germline values: CDR1 SGHRS, CDR2 YFSETQ. The ends were cut back, 0 bases at V and 6 bases at J, with 7 bases in the middle. The CDR3 loop reads CASSLGTGEQYF. CDR3 nucleotides: TGCGCCAGCAGCTTGGGTACGGGCGAGCAGTACTTC.

The V and J genes are TRBV28 and TRBJ2-3; possible D gene TRBD2, 5 bases. In germline, CDR1 is MDHEN, CDR2 SYDVKM. The V end was cut by 8 bases, the J end by 4 bases, with 10 bases between. This CDR3 spans 12 amino acids. The CDR3 spells CASGSSADTQYF. The DNA for the CDR3 is TGTGCCAGCGGGAGCTCCGCAGATACGCAGTATTTT. Looking up the rest from reference TRBV28 and TRBJ2-3 gives the full variable domain: DVKVTQSSRYLVKRTGEKVFLECVQDMDHENMFWYRQDPGLGLRLIYFSYDVKMKEKGDIPEGYSVSREKKERFSLILESASTNQTSMYLCASGSSADTQYFGPGTRLTVL.

A note on this clone: One end of the junction is discordant with germline, which a read error may explain. The chain carries TRBV7-7 and TRBJ2-1, with D tentatively TRBD2 (6 bases). Germline loops: CDR1 SSHAT, CDR2 FNYEAQ (reference sequence). The CDR3 runs to 12 residues. The CDR3 is CASSLDGGEQFF. The CDR3 DNA reads as TGTGCTAGCAGCTTAGACGGGGGTGAGCAGTTCTTC.

This clone was picked up a small number of times. The V and J genes are TRBV28 and TRBJ1-1, with D maybe TRBD1 (5 bases). Trimming stripped 4 bases from V and 6 bases from J, with 21 bases between. This CDR3 has 16 residues. The germline V gene has CDR1 MDHEN and CDR2 SYDVKM. DNA for the CDR3: TGTGCCAGCAGTTCGCCATCTGGGCCTCGGGGGGCTGAAGCTTTCTTT. Its protein product is CASSSPSGPRGAEAFF.

The V gene is TRBV11-3, the J gene TRBJ2-3; 9 bases match TRBD1. After removal of 2 bases from V and 4 bases from J, the junction contained 4 bases not matched to a gene. Germline values: CDR1 SGHNT, CDR2 YENEEA. The CDR3 has 15 residues. CDR3 coding DNA: TGTGCCAGCAGCTTAAACAGGGGGCGTTCAGATACGCAGTATTTT. Translating gives CASSLNRGRSDTQYF.

The V call is TRBV5-4, the J call TRBJ2-1; D remains ambiguous. Between the trimmed V and J ends, which lost 2 bases and 5 bases, there was a span of 11 bases. CDR3 length: 14 amino acids. CDR1 is SGHNT, CDR2 YYREEE, per germline (reference sequence). The CDR3 nucleotides are TGTGCCAGCAGCTTCACAAGTTCCAACAATGAGCAGTTCTTC. Its protein is CASSFTSSNNEQFF.

The gene calls are TRBV19 and TRBJ2-5; 11 bases line up with TRBD1. Germline lookup yields CDR1 LNHDA and CDR2 SQIVND (reference sequence). Unmatched junction bases numbered 13, after V lost 11 bases and J lost 5 bases. The CDR3 is made up of 15 amino acids. CDR3 loop: CASKGGQGGMETQYF. The CDR3 bases are TGTGCCTCCAAGGGGGGACAGGGGGGAATGGAGACCCAGTACTTC.

This chain connects TRBV12-3 or TRBV12-4 to TRBJ2-1; TRBD2 is a possible D gene (6 bases). The V end was cut by 10 bases, the J end by 7 bases, with 14 bases between. The CDR3 loop spans 12 amino acids. In DNA form, the CDR3 reads TGTGCCATCACATCTGGGGGGAATGAGCAGTTCTTC. Translated, it gives CAITSGGNEQFF.

V is TRBV27 and J is TRBJ1-2; 8 bases line up with TRBD1. Germline values: CDR1 MNHEY, CDR2 SMNVEV (reference sequence). V lost 6 bases and J lost 1; bases outside the gene matches: 4. The CDR3 length is 14 residues. CDR3 region: CASSLGQGNYGYTF. The CDR3 DNA follows: TGTGCCAGCAGCCTCGGACAGGGTAACTATGGCTACACCTTC.

The rearrangement uses TRBV27 and TRBJ2-3; 14 bases fit TRBD2. Trimming removed 3 bases from V and 7 bases from J; junction bases left unmatched: 12. This CDR3 spans 18 amino acids. Germline CDR1 MNHEY, CDR2 SMNVEV (reference sequence). CDR3 coding DNA: TGTGCCAGCAGTTTTCTCCCTTCCGGGACTAGCGGGAGACATACGCAGTATTTT. Its protein product is CASSFLPSGTSGRHTQYF.

This clone is a singleton in its sample. The V call is TRBV5-4, the J call TRBJ2-3; 12 bases are shared with TRBD2. Germline V gene lookup returns CDR1 SGHNT and CDR2 YYREEE (reference sequence). V was pared by 4 bases and J by 3 bases, with 6 bases of the junction left unmatched. The length of the CDR3 is 16 residues. CDR3 bases: TGTGCCAGCAGCCGGACTAGCGGGATAGGGACAGATACGCAGTATTTT. Translation gives CASSRTSGIGTDTQYF. Together with reference TRBV5-4 and TRBJ2-3, the CDR3 gives the full variable domain: ETGVTQSPTHLIKTRGQQVTLRCSSQSGHNTVSWYQQALGQGPQFIFQYYREEENGRGNFPPRFSGLQFPNYSSELNVNALELDDSALYLCASSRTSGIGTDTQYFGPGTRLTVL.

This chain connects TRBV29-1 to TRBJ1-1; D is ambiguous. With 4 bases removed from V and 0 bases from J, the gap between germline ends came to 9 bases. The CDR3 is made up of 13 amino acids. CDR1 is SQVTM, CDR2 ANQGSEA, per germline. The CDR3 spells CSVGGRMNTEAFF. CDR3 coding DNA: TGCAGCGTTGGAGGCAGAATGAACACTGAAGCTTTCTTT.

The genes are TRBV19 and TRBJ2-2; 7 bases are shared with TRBD1. Trimming took 5 bases from V and 6 from J; bases not matched to a gene: 9. The CDR3 is made up of 15 amino acids. From germline, CDR1 is LNHDA and CDR2 SQIVND (reference sequence). CDR3 protein: CASSPRDRRSGELFF. CDR3 bases: TGTGCCAGTAGTCCTCGGGACAGAAGGTCCGGGGAGCTGTTTTTT. Combining the CDR3 with reference TRBV19 and TRBJ2-2 gives the whole variable domain DGGITQSPKYLFRKEGQNVTLSCEQNLNHDAMYWYRQDPGQGLRLIYYSQIVNDFQKGDIAEGYSVSREKKESFPLTVTSAQKNPTAFYLCASSPRDRRSGELFFGEGSRLTVL.

The chain recombines TRBV6-5 with TRBJ2-7, with 7 bases matching TRBD2. CDR3 length: 16 residues. Germline values: CDR1 MNHEY, CDR2 SVGAGI. Trimming took 0 bases from V and 1 from J; bases not matched to a gene: 6. The CDR3 protein is CASSYSMTSRSYEQYF. CDR3 bases: TGTGCCAGCAGTTACTCGATGACTAGCCGATCCTACGAGCAGTACTTC.

This chain links TRBV5-4 with TRBJ2-1; TRBD2 matches at 7 bases. V was clipped by 0 bases and J by 16 bases; unmatched bases: 7. The length of the CDR3 is 12 residues. Germline lookup yields CDR1 SGHNT and CDR2 YYREEE (reference sequence). CDR3 in amino acids: CASSLDGRPQFF. The CDR3 DNA reads as TGTGCCAGCAGCTTGGACGGGAGGCCGCAATTCTTC.

The rearrangement links TRBV5-4 to TRBJ1-2, with D possibly being TRBD1 (5 bases). The germline V and J ends were trimmed by 0 bases and 0 bases, with 12 bases remaining between them. Germline V gene sequence: CDR1 SGHNT, CDR2 YYREEE (reference sequence). The CDR3 totals 16 residues. CDR3 residues: CASSLAVQGPNYGYTF. The CDR3 nucleotides are TGTGCCAGCAGCTTGGCTGTCCAGGGCCCTAACTATGGCTACACCTTC.

The genes are TRBV28 and TRBJ2-3; D gene uncertain. The CDR3 is 13 amino acids. Looked up from germline, CDR1 is MDHEN and CDR2 is SYDVKM. V gave up 0 bases and J gave up 5 bases, with 6 bases separating them. CDR3 residues: CASSLWARDTQYF. CDR3 nucleotide sequence: TGTGCCAGCAGTTTATGGGCCCGAGATACGCAGTATTTT. The full variable domain, with the rest looked up from reference TRBV28 and TRBJ2-3, is DVKVTQSSRYLVKRTGEKVFLECVQDMDHENMFWYRQDPGLGLRLIYFSYDVKMKEKGDIPEGYSVSREKKERFSLILESASTNQTSMYLCASSLWARDTQYFGPGTRLTVL.

The chain joins TRBV6-4 to TRBJ2-1, with TRBD2 matching over 14 bases. The germline V gene has CDR1 MRHNA and CDR2 SNTAGT. The CDR3 runs to 18 residues. Trimming took 7 bases from V and 8 from J; bases not matched to a gene: 16. CDR3 amino acids: CASTHLTETSGREDEQFF. The CDR3 DNA follows: TGTGCCAGCACCCACCTTACCGAGACTAGCGGGAGGGAGGATGAGCAGTTCTTC.

Only one count was recorded for this clone. This chain uses TRBV6-2 or TRBV6-3 with TRBJ2-6; no reliable D call. The V gene lost 6 bases and the J gene lost 0 bases, with 15 bases spanning the gap. The CDR3 extends over 17 amino acids. Germline values: CDR1 MNHEY, CDR2 SVGEGT. CDR3 region: CASSSFVQLSGANVLTF. In DNA, the CDR3 is TGTGCCAGCAGCTCATTTGTACAGCTCTCTGGGGCCAACGTCCTGACTTTC.

V usage is TRBV24-1 and J usage is TRBJ2-1; 11 nucleotides agree with TRBD2. The CDR3 sequence is 15 residues long. J was trimmed by 9 bases and V by 4 bases; bases with no gene match: 7. Germline V gives CDR1 KGHDR, CDR2 SFDVKD. The CDR3 DNA is TGTGCCACCAGTGACCCCGGGACTAGCGGCGGTGAGCAGTTCTTC. This sequence encodes CATSDPGTSGGEQFF.

V usage is TRBV13 and J usage is TRBJ2-2; 7 bases fit TRBD1. Germline lookup yields CDR1 PRHDT and CDR2 FYEKMQ (reference sequence). After removal of 3 bases from V and 6 bases from J, the junction contained 7 bases not matched to a gene. The CDR3 contains 15 residues. As DNA, the CDR3 is TGTGCCAGCAGCTTGCGCCAGGGGGTCCCCGGGGAGCTGTTTTTT. Translated, it gives CASSLRQGVPGELFF.

The chain has TRBV4-2 and TRBJ2-3; weak D call: TRBD2 (5 bases). CDR1 LGHNA and CDR2 YNFKEQ come from the germline V gene. Between the trimmed V and J ends, which lost 6 bases and 0 bases, there was a span of 7 bases. CDR3 length equals 13 residues. The CDR3 DNA reads as TGTGCCAGCAGGTCGGGGAGCACAGATACGCAGTATTTT. It codes for CASRSGSTDTQYF.